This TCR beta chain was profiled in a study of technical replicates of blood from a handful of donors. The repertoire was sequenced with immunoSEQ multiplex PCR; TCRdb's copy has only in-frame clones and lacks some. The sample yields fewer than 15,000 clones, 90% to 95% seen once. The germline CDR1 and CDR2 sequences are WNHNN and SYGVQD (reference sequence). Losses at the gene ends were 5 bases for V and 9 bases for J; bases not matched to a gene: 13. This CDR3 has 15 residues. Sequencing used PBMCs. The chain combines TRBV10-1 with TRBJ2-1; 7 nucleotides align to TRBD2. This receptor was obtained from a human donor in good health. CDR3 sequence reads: CASSTAGTIPSEQFF. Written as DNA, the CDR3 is TGCGCCAGCAGTACAGCCGGGACTATCCCCTCTGAGCAGTTCTTC.